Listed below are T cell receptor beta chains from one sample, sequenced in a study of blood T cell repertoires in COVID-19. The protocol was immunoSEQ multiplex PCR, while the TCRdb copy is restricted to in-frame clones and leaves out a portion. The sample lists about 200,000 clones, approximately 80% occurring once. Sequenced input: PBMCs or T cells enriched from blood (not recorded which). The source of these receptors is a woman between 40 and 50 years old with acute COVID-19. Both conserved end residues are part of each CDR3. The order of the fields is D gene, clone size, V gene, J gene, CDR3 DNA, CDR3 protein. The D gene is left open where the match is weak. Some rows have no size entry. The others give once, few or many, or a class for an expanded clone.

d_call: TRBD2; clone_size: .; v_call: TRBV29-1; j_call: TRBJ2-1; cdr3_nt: TGCAGCGTTTCGGGACTAGCGGGGGGGGTCTCCTACAATGAGCAGTTCTTC; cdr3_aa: CSVSGLAGGVSYNEQFF
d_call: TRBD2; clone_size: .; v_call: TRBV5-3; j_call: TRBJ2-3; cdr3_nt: TGTGCCAGAAGTGAGGGACTAGCGGGGGCCACAGATACGCAGTATTTT; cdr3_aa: CARSEGLAGATDTQYF
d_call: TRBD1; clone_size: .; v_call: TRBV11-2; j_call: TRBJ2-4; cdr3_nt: TGTGCCAGCAGCTTAGTCGGCGGGACAGGCGGGGACATTCAGTACTTC; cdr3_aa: CASSLVGGTGGDIQYF
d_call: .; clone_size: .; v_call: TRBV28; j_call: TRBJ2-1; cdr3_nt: TGTGCCAGCAGCTCCGAGTTGGAGGGCCGGTACAATGAGCAGTTCTTC; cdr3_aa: CASSSELEGRYNEQFF
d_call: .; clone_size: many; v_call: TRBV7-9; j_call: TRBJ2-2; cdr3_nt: TGTGCCAGCAGTCCAGGCGGCAGGGGACGGGGGGAGCTGTTTTTT; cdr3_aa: CASSPGGRGRGELFF
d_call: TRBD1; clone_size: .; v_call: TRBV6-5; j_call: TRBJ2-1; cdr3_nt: TGTGCCAGCAGGATCGGACAGGGGGGGACTGAGCAGTTCTTC; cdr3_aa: CASRIGQGGTEQFF
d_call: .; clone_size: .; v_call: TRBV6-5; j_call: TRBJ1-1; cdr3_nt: TGTGCCAGCAGTTACTCGTTTAGCGGGAAGAACACTGAAGCTTTCTTT; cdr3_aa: CASSYSFSGKNTEAFF
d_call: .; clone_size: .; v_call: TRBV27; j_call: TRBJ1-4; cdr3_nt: TGTGCCAGCAGTTTTGGCAGGGGCGCCTCGGTTGAAAAACTGTTTTTT; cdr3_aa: CASSFGRGASVEKLFF
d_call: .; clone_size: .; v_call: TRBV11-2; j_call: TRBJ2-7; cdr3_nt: TGTGCCAGCAGCTTAGATCGTGGTAGCGGATTTTACGAGCAGTACTTC; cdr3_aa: CASSLDRGSGFYEQYF
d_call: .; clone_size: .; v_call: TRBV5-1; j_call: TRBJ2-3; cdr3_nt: TGCGCCAGCAGCTTCGTTACGAGACTGCATAGTACAGATACGCAGTATTTT; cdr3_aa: CASSFVTRLHSTDTQYF
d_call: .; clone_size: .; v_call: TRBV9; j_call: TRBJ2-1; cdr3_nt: TGTGCCAGCAGCGTCTTACAGGGGATCCGGGAGGAGCAGTTCTTC; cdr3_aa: CASSVLQGIREEQFF
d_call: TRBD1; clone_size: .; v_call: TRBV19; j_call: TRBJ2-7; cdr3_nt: TGTGCTTCGGGACAGGTCTACGAGCAGTACTTC; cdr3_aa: CASGQVYEQYF
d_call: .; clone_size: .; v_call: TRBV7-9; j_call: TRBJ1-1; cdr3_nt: TGTGCCAGCAGCGTGCAGACGGAGGCTTTCTTT; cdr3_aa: CASSVQTEAFF
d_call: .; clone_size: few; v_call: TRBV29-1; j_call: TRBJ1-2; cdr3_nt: TGCAGCGTTGAACCAGGCGGCTACACCTTC; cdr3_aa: CSVEPGGYTF
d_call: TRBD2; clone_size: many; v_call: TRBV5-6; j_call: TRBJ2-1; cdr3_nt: TGTGCCAGCAGCTTGGAGAGACTAGCGGGAGACAATGAGCAGTTCTTC; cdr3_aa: CASSLERLAGDNEQFF
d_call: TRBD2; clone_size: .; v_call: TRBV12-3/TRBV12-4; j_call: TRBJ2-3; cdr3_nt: TGTGCCAGCAGTAGCGGGGGGGCTACGCAGTATTTT; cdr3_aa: CASSSGGATQYF
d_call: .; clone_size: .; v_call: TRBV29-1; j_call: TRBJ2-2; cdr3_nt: TGCAGCGTTGGCTTGGGCCGGACCGGGGAGCTGTTTTTT; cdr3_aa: CSVGLGRTGELFF
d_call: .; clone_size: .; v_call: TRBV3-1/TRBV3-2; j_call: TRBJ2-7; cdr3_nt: TGTGCCAGCAGCCAACAGATAGCGGCCGCCTACGAGCAGTACTTC; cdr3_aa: CASSQQIAAAYEQYF
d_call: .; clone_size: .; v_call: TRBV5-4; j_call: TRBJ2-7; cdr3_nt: TGTGCCAGCAGCTCCCATAGTTACGAGCAGTACTTC; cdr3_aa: CASSSHSYEQYF
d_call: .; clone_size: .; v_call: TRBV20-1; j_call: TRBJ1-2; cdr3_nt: TGCAGTGGCGAGATAAGCTATGGCTACACCTTC; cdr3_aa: CSGEISYGYTF
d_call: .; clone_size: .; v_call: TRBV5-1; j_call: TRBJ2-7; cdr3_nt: TGCGCCAGCAGCCCGACAGGACAGACCTACGAGCAGTACTTC; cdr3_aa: CASSPTGQTYEQYF
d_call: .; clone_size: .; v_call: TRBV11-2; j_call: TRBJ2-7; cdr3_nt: TGTGCCAGCAGCTTATTTCTCTACGAGCAGTACTTC; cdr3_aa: CASSLFLYEQYF
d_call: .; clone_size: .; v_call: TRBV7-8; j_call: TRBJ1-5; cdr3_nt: TGTGCCAGCAGCTTAGTCGGGAGGACCTATCAGCCCCAGCATTTT; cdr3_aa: CASSLVGRTYQPQHF
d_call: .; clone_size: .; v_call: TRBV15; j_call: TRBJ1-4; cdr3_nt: TGTGCCACCAGCAATCCTAGACGCCCACCCGAGGAAAAACTGTTTTTT; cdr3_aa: CATSNPRRPPEEKLFF
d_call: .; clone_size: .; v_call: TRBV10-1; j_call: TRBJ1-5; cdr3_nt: TGCGCCAGCAGTGAGTCGGGGGGGCCCCAGCATTTT; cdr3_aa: CASSESGGPQHF
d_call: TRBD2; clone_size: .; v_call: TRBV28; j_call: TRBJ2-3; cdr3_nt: TGTGCCAGCAGACCTAGCGGGAGTGAGGGAAATACGCAGTATTTT; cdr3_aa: CASRPSGSEGNTQYF
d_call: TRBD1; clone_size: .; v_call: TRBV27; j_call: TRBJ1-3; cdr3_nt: TGTGCCAGCAGTTTCAGGGGGCCTGGAAACACCATATATTTT; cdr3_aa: CASSFRGPGNTIYF
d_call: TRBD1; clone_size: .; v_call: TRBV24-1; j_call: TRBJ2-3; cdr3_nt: TGTGCCACCAGTGATTTTTCAGGGACAGGAGAACGAGATACGCAGTATTTT; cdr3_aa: CATSDFSGTGERDTQYF
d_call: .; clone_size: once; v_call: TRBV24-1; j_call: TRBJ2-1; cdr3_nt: TGTGCCACCAGTGACCCCGGGACTCCGGTTTACAATGAGCAGTTCTTC; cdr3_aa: CATSDPGTPVYNEQFF
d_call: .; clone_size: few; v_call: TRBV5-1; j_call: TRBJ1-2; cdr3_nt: TGCGCCAGCAGCTTGGTCGAAGGGGCGACCTATGGCTACACCTTC; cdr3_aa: CASSLVEGATYGYTF
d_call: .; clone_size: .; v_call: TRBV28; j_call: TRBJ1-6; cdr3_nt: TGTGCCAGCAGTACACCCCGCATTAAGACAGATAATTCACCCCTCCACTTT; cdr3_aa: CASSTPRIKTDNSPLHF
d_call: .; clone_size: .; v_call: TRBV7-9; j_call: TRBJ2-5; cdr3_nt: TGTGCCAGCAGCTCCAACTTGGAAGGGAGACCTAAGGAGACCCAGTACTTC; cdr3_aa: CASSSNLEGRPKETQYF
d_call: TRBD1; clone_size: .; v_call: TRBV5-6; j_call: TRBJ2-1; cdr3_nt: TGTGCCAGCAGCCAGGACAGGGGTGCCTACAATGAGCAGTTCTTC; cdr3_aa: CASSQDRGAYNEQFF
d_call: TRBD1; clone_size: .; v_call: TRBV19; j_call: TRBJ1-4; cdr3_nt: TGTGCCAGTAGTTATACAGGGGTAGTCGGTGAAAAACTGTTTTTT; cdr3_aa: CASSYTGVVGEKLFF
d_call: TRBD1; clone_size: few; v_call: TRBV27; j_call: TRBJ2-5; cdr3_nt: TGTGCCAGCAGCTACAGGGGGAACCAAGAGACCCAGTACTTC; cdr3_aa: CASSYRGNQETQYF
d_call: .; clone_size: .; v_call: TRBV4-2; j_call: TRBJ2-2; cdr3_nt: TGTGCCAGCAGCCAAGATCGCCCTCTAGTGAACACCGGGGAGCTGTTTTTT; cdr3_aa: CASSQDRPLVNTGELFF
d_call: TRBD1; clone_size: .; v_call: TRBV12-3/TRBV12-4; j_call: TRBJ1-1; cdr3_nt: TGTGCCAGCAGTTGGGACAGGGGGAGTTACGCTTTCTTT; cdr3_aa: CASSWDRGSYAFF
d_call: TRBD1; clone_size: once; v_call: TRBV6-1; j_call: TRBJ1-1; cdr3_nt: TGTGCCAGCAGTGAAGCCAGGGGGCTGTATAGCACTGAAGCTTTCTTT; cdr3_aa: CASSEARGLYSTEAFF
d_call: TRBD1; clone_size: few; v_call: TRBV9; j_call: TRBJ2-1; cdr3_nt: TGTGCCAGCAGCGCCGGGACAGTTTCCTACAATGAGCAGTTCTTC; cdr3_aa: CASSAGTVSYNEQFF
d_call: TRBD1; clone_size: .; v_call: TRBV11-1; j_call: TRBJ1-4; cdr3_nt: TGTGCCAGCAGCTTGGGGGACAGGGACCAAAAACTGTTTTTT; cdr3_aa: CASSLGDRDQKLFF
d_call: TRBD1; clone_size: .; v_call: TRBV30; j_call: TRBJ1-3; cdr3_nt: TGTGCCTGGAGTTTAATGACAGGGGGCGCCTCTGGAAACACCATATATTTT; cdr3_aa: CAWSLMTGGASGNTIYF
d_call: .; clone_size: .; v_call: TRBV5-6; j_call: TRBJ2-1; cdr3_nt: TGTGCCAGCAGCAGGGTGAGGACTAAGGCCTTAGTTGGGCAGTTCTTC; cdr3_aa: CASSRVRTKALVGQFF
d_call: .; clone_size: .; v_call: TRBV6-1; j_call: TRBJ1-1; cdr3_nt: TGTGCCAGCAGTCGGGGGGACTTAGCAGCTTTCTTT; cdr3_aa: CASSRGDLAAFF
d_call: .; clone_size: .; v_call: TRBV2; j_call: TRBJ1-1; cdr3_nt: TGTGCCAGCCTACCCGGACATGCGAACACTGAAGCTTTCTTT; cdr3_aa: CASLPGHANTEAFF
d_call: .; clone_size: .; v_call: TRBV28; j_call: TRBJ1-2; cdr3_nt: TGTGCCAGCAGTTTCCCGTATGGCTACACCTTC; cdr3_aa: CASSFPYGYTF
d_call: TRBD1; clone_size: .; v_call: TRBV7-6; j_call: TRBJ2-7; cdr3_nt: TGTGCCAGCAGCGAAGACAGGGGTTACGAGCAGTACTTC; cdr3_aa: CASSEDRGYEQYF
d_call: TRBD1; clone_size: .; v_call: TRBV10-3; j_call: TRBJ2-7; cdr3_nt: TGTGCCATCAGTGAGTCGGGGGGACAGGGTAACGAGCAGTACTTC; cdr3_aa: CAISESGGQGNEQYF
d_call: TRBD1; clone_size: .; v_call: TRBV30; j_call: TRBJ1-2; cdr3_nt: TGTGCCTGGAGTGTTGGCCGGACAGGGGGCAACTATGGCTACACCTTC; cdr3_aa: CAWSVGRTGGNYGYTF
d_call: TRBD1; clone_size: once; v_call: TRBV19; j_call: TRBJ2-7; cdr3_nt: TGTGCCAGTAGTCCCCGACAGGGTGTCGCCTACGAGCAGTACTTC; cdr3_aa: CASSPRQGVAYEQYF
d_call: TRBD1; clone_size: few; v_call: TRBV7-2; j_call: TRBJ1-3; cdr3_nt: TGTGCCAGCAGCTACAGACAGGGAAAGAGTGGAAACACCATATATTTT; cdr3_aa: CASSYRQGKSGNTIYF
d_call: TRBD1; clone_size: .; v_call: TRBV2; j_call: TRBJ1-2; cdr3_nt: TGTGCCAGCAGTTTAACGAGGGACAGCAACTATGGCTACACCTTC; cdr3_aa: CASSLTRDSNYGYTF